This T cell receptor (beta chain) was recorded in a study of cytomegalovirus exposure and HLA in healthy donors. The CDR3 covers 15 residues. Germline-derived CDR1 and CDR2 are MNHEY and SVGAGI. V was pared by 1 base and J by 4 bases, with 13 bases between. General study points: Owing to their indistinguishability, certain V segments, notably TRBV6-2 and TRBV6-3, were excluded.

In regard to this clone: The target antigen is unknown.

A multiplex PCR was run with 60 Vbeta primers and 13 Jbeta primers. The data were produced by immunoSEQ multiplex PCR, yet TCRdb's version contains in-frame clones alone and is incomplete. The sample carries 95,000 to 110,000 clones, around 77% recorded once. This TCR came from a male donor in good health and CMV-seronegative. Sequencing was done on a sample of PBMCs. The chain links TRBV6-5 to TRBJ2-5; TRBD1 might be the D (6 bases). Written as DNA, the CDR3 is TGTGCCAGCAGTTACTTCCAGGGGTTCGGAGAGACCCAGTACTTC. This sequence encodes CASSYFQGFGETQYF.